These 23 T cell receptor beta chains share one sample of origin, sequenced in a study of cytomegalovirus exposure and HLA in healthy donors. The PCR used 60 Vbeta and 13 Jbeta primers. The data were produced by immunoSEQ multiplex PCR, yet TCRdb's version contains in-frame clones alone and is incomplete. The table records over 60,000 clones, over 70% of them present only once. The sequenced sample was PBMCs. The receptor set was obtained from an older man in good health and CMV-seronegative.

The rearrangement links TRBV28 to TRBJ2-4; TRBD1 might be the D (6 bases). This CDR3 has 15 residues. V gave up 6 bases and J gave up 6 bases, with 18 bases separating them. CDR1 and CDR2 from the germline V gene are MDHEN and SYDVKM. The CDR3 is CASRFTGQGLNIQYF. The CDR3 DNA follows: TGTGCCAGCAGGTTCACTGGGCAGGGGTTAAACATTCAGTACTTC.

This chain connects TRBV27 to TRBJ1-6, with 11 bases aligning to TRBD1. CDR1 and CDR2 from the germline V gene are MNHEY and SMNVEV (reference sequence). The CDR3 covers 17 residues. V lost 4 bases to trimming and J lost 9 bases; unmatched junction nucleotides: 11. The CDR3, as DNA: TGTGCCAGCAGTTCACCCGGGACAGGGGGGTGGTCTTCACCCCTCCACTTT. The encoded protein is CASSSPGTGGWSSPLHF.

This clone was detected only a few times. The CDR3 bases are TGTGCGACCTCGCGGACTGGACTTACCGGGGAGCTGTTTTTT. Protein product: CATSRTGLTGELFF. The chain combines TRBV11-2 with TRBJ2-2, with D perhaps TRBD2 (5 bases). This CDR3 is 14 amino acids long. The V gene's germline CDR1 is SGHAT and CDR2 FQNNGV.

The chain combines TRBV5-1 with TRBJ1-2; D unresolved. This CDR3 has 15 amino acids. The germline V gene encodes CDR1 SGHRS and CDR2 YFSETQ. Trimming cost V 4 bases and J 0 bases, with 13 bases left between them. CDR3 in DNA: TGCGCCAGCAGCGCTTCCTTAGGAGCTAACTATGGCTACACCTTC. Amino acid sequence: CASSASLGANYGYTF.

The V call is TRBV7-9, the J call TRBJ1-2; perhaps TRBD1 as D (6 bases). The germline V gene has CDR1 SEHNR and CDR2 FQNEAQ (reference sequence). Trimming left V 0 bases short and J 5 bases short, with 10 bases between. This CDR3 region has 14 residues. The DNA of the CDR3 is TGTGCCAGCAGCTTAGCGCAGGGGCGATATGGCTACACCTTC. Translating it yields CASSLAQGRYGYTF.

The V and J genes are TRBV19 and TRBJ1-1; 7 bases align to TRBD1. Germline CDR1 reads LNHDA; CDR2 reads SQIVND (reference sequence). V trimming: 6 bases; J trimming: 5 bases; junction bases outside the gene matches: 3. The CDR3 has 12 residues. The CDR3: CASSLRGTEAFF. The DNA of the CDR3 is TGTGCCAGTAGCCTCAGGGGGACTGAAGCTTTCTTT. Variable domain in full (rest from reference TRBV19 and TRBJ1-1): DGGITQSPKYLFRKEGQNVTLSCEQNLNHDAMYWYRQDPGQGLRLIYYSQIVNDFQKGDIAEGYSVSREKKESFPLTVTSAQKNPTAFYLCASSLRGTEAFFGQGTRLTVV.

This chain connects TRBV5-1 to TRBJ1-2; TRBD1 matches at 9 bases. CDR3 length equals 16 residues. Germline V gene lookup returns CDR1 SGHRS and CDR2 YFSETQ. The V segment lost 3 bases and the J segment 4 bases; nucleotides outside the gene matches: 10. The CDR3 region is CASSSGPGQGFYGYTF. In nucleotides, the CDR3 is TGCGCCAGCAGCTCGGGGCCGGGACAGGGATTCTATGGCTACACCTTC.

The rearrangement joins TRBV28 to TRBJ2-2; the match to TRBD2 covers 8 bases. CDR3 length equals 16 residues. The J segment lost 4 bases and the V segment lost 2 bases, leaving 6 bases of the junction unmatched. Germline V gene data show CDR1 as MDHEN and CDR2 as SYDVKM. CDR3 region: CASSLETSAVTGELFF. Here the CDR3 DNA reads TGTGCCAGCAGTTTAGAGACTAGCGCGGTCACCGGGGAGCTGTTTTTT.

The chain is built from TRBV7-2 and TRBJ2-7; TRBD1 is a possible D gene (6 bases). The germline V gene encodes CDR1 SGHTA and CDR2 FQGNSA. V shed 2 bases and J shed 2 bases, with 7 bases lying between them. The CDR3 runs to 13 residues. The CDR3 nucleotides are TGTGCCAGCAGCTTACGGGACACCTACGAGCAGTACTTC. Its protein product is CASSLRDTYEQYF.

The chain uses TRBV7-2 and TRBJ2-5; D is ambiguous. V was cut by 5 bases and J by 5 bases, with 15 bases left in between. The germline CDR1 and CDR2 sequences are SGHTA and FQGNSA. The CDR3 has 14 residues. In DNA, the CDR3 is TGTGCCAGCAGCCTTGCTTACAGTGGTGAGACCCAGTACTTC. This translates into CASSLAYSGETQYF.

The chain recombines TRBV4-1 with TRBJ2-7; maybe TRBD1 (5 bases). Germline V CDR1 and CDR2: MGHRA, YSYEKL. CDR3 length: 14 residues. The V end lost 6 bases, the J end lost 5 bases, and 17 bases lay between the germline ends. Here the CDR3 reads CASRSRGTSDEQYF. The CDR3 nucleotides are TGCGCCAGCAGATCAAGGGGTACGAGTGACGAGCAGTACTTC.

This clone showed up just a few times. A read error may produce the germline difference seen at one junction end. The gene calls are TRBV30 and TRBJ1-4; D uncertain. CDR1 and CDR2 (germline): GTSNPN, SVGIG (reference sequence). The CDR3 has 12 amino acids. Here the CDR3 DNA reads TGTGCCTGGAGTGTGAGTAATGGAAAACTGTTTTTT. This translates into CAWSVSNGKLFF.

The V call is TRBV18, the J call TRBJ2-2; a possible D gene is TRBD2 (6 bases). V lost 5 bases and J lost 1, with 17 bases in between. Germline CDR1 KGHSH, CDR2 LQKENI. The length of the CDR3 is 17 residues. CDR3 nucleotides: TGTGCCAGCTCATCTCTCCTGGAGGGGAGGAACACCGGGGAGCTGTTTTTT. Protein product: CASSSLLEGRNTGELFF.

V is TRBV28 and J is TRBJ1-1, with 8 bases that match TRBD1. The J segment lost 7 bases and the V segment lost 5 bases, leaving 3 bases of the junction unmatched. This CDR3 region has 12 residues. Germline V gene lookup returns CDR1 MDHEN and CDR2 SYDVKM. The CDR3 protein is CASSQDRVEAFF. CDR3 DNA: TGTGCCAGCAGTCAGGACAGGGTTGAAGCTTTCTTT.

The chain recombines TRBV15 with TRBJ1-6; 8 bases map to TRBD1. CDR3 length: 13 amino acids. Trimming removed 10 bases from V and 7 bases from J; junction bases left unmatched: 6. CDR1 is LNHNV, CDR2 YYDKDF, per germline (reference sequence). For the CDR3, the DNA is TGTGCCATCTCAGGGGGCGCAAATTCACCCCTCCACTTT. Encoded protein: CAISGGANSPLHF.

This chain uses TRBV30 with TRBJ2-2; D not certain. The germline CDR1 and CDR2 sequences are GTSNPN and SVGIG (reference sequence). V was pared by 4 bases and J by 8 bases, with 11 bases between. CDR3 size: 12 residues. CDR3: CAWTPLGGELFF. Written as DNA, the CDR3 is TGTGCCTGGACCCCCCTCGGTGGGGAGCTGTTTTTT.

The rearrangement joins TRBV29-1 to TRBJ2-5, with TRBD2 identical over 9 bases. Germline V gene data show CDR1 as SQVTM and CDR2 as ANQGSEA. With V trimmed by 3 bases and J by 2 bases, 1 base remained unmatched. This CDR3 contains 13 residues. Written as DNA, the CDR3 is TGCAGCGTTGAGCTAGCGGGACAAGAGACCCAGTACTTC. It specifies CSVELAGQETQYF.

The chain recombines TRBV28 with TRBJ2-3, with 9 bases that match TRBD2. This CDR3 has 15 amino acids. Trimming took 11 bases from V and 2 from J; bases not matched to a gene: 11. Germline V gene sequence: CDR1 MDHEN, CDR2 SYDVKM. The CDR3 DNA is TGTGCCTTCTCAGGGACTAGCACTTACACAGATACGCAGTATTTT. It specifies CAFSGTSTYTDTQYF. Variable domain in full (rest from reference TRBV28 and TRBJ2-3): DVKVTQSSRYLVKRTGEKVFLECVQDMDHENMFWYRQDPGLGLRLIYFSYDVKMKEKGDIPEGYSVSREKKERFSLILESASTNQTSMYLCAFSGTSTYTDTQYFGPGTRLTVL.

The rearrangement uses TRBV6-5 and TRBJ1-6, with TRBD1 as a possible D gene (6 bases). The germline CDR1 and CDR2 sequences are MNHEY and SVGAGI. This CDR3 has 14 amino acids. V was trimmed by 4 bases and J by 9 bases, leaving 13 bases between them. DNA for the CDR3: TGTGCCAGCAGTTTGGCGGGGGCGAGTTCACCCCTCCACTTT. Residues: CASSLAGASSPLHF.

V and J are TRBV30 and TRBJ1-6, with D possibly TRBD1 on 5 matching bases. V dropped 4 bases and J dropped 7 bases, with 23 bases sitting between them. CDR3 size: 17 residues. CDR1 is GTSNPN and CDR2 is SVGIG in the germline V gene (reference sequence). The CDR3 region has the DNA TGTGCCTGGACCGTTGTTGGGGCCTACCCACCGAATTCACCCCTCCACTTT. The encoded protein is CAWTVVGAYPPNSPLHF.

This clone has only a few counts. This chain connects TRBV7-2 to TRBJ1-1; D is perhaps TRBD1 (6 bases). CDR1 and CDR2 from the germline V gene are SGHTA and FQGNSA. Trimming took off 1 base at V and 6 bases at J, with 15 bases between the two ends. The CDR3 extends over 15 amino acids. The CDR3 DNA reads as TGTGCCAGCAGCTTAGAGGGGGGGCGGTACGCTGAAGCTTTCTTT. Its translation: CASSLEGGRYAEAFF.

The gene calls are TRBV7-9 and TRBJ1-2; possible D gene TRBD1, 5 bases. The CDR3 totals 15 residues. CDR1 SEHNR and CDR2 FQNEAQ come from the germline V gene (reference sequence). Trimming shortened V by 2 bases and J by 6 bases, and 16 bases separated the two germline ends. DNA of the CDR3: TGTGCCAGCAGCTTAACGACAGAATTATATGATGGCTACACCTTC. Translated, it gives CASSLTTELYDGYTF.

V is TRBV5-1 and J is TRBJ2-7; D is perhaps TRBD1 (7 bases). Germline V gene data show CDR1 as SGHRS and CDR2 as YFSETQ. V shed 5 bases and J shed 2 bases, with 17 bases lying between them. There are 15 residues in the CDR3. CDR3: CASRSEGAATYEQYF. The CDR3 DNA is TGCGCCAGCAGGTCGGAGGGGGCCGCGACCTACGAGCAGTACTTC.